This paragraph covers one T cell receptor beta chain sequence. Its antigen is not known. This sample is part of a study of cytomegalovirus exposure and HLA in healthy donors. Overall study: Of 300 to 500 genotyped donors, roughly 80% grouped in the Caucasian-associated ancestry cluster.

V was trimmed by 0 bases and J by 6 bases, leaving 12 bases between them. Germline lookup yields CDR1 SQVTM and CDR2 ANQGSEA. This CDR3 spans 14 amino acids. The study ran its PCR with 60 Vbeta and 13 Jbeta primers. How the authors handled the data: The count from a later analysis was about 80 million unique TCR beta chains, around 10 million of them shared. Using immunoSEQ multiplex PCR, the repertoire was profiled, and TCRdb retains in-frame clones only, with some absent. The V and J calls and clone size were taken over from that table, and D and trimming were inferred from the DNA. The sample includes fewer than 250,000 clones, about 80% seen only once; the top ten take 1.8%. The study's findings and limits: Certain indistinguishable V segments, among them TRBV6-2 and TRBV6-3, were excluded.

The chain couples TRBV29-1 to TRBJ2-4, with a weak D call TRBD2 (6 bases). Sequencing input: PBMCs. The clonotype was recovered from a male donor in good health and CMV-seronegative. This chain's CDR3 is CSVEEGQGGNIQYF. The CDR3 nucleotides read TGCAGCGTTGAAGAGGGGCAGGGAGGAAACATTCAGTACTTC.